The rows below give T cell receptor beta chains drawn from one sample of a study of blood T cell repertoires in COVID-19. Libraries were prepared by immunoSEQ multiplex PCR; TCRdb keeps only in-frame clonotypes and omits some of them. The sample lists 15,000 to 20,000 clones; around 81% were seen once. Material: peripheral blood. The receptors were sampled from a man in his forties with active or convalescent COVID-19. Each CDR3 is given with its conserved first and last residue. D genes are given only for firm matches. Some rows mark clone size as missing; the rest say once, few, many or name a class of expanded clone.

length | J | D | V | size | DNA | CDR3
15 | TRBJ2-5 | TRBD2 | TRBV7-9 | - | TGTGCCAGCAGCTTCCGACTAGCGGGGAGTGAGACCCAGTACTTC | CASSFRLAGSETQYF
14 | TRBJ1-2 | TRBD1 | TRBV5-6 | - | TGTGCCAGCAGCAGGACAGGGGCTAACTATGGCTACACCTTC | CASSRTGANYGYTF
15 | TRBJ1-5 | - | TRBV21-1 | - | TGCGCAGCAGCAAAGGGGAGGGATAGCAATCAGCCCCAGCATTTT | CAAAKGRDSNQPQHF
18 | TRBJ2-2 | TRBD2 | TRBV5-1 | - | TGCGCCAGCAGCTCTCGGACTAGCGGGGGGTTGTTCACCGGGGAGCTGTTTTTT | CASSSRTSGGLFTGELFF
14 | TRBJ1-1 | TRBD1 | TRBV11-2 | - | TGTGCCAGCAGCTTGGAAGGACAGGGTAATGAAGCTTTCTTT | CASSLEGQGNEAFF
13 | TRBJ1-1 | - | TRBV7-3 | - | TGTGCCAGCCGATATACCACGGACACTGAAGCTTTCTTT | CASRYTTDTEAFF
15 | TRBJ1-2 | - | TRBV4-1 | - | TGCGCCAGCAGCCAAGAACACAGTGAACTTTATGGCTACACCTTC | CASSQEHSELYGYTF
15 | TRBJ1-6 | - | TRBV9 | once | TGTGCCAGCAGCGTATCCCAAAACTATAATTCACCCCTCCACTTT | CASSVSQNYNSPLHF
16 | TRBJ1-2 | - | TRBV9 | - | TGTGCCAGCAGCGTCTTCGGGGATCTCCGTTCTTATGGCTACACCTTC | CASSVFGDLRSYGYTF
14 | TRBJ2-7 | - | TRBV5-1 | - | TGCGCCAGCAGCTTGGTCTTTAGCTCCTACGAGCAGTACTTC | CASSLVFSSYEQYF
13 | TRBJ1-2 | - | TRBV7-3 | - | TGTGCCAGCAGCTTAGATCACTTTTTTGGCTACACCTTC | CASSLDHFFGYTF
15 | TRBJ1-3 | TRBD1 | TRBV7-6 | - | TGTGCCAGCAGCCTCCAGGGGGCTGCTGGAAACACCATATATTTT | CASSLQGAAGNTIYF
15 | TRBJ1-1 | TRBD1 | TRBV2 | - | TGTGCCAGCAGACGTTGGGACAGCATGAACACTGAAGCTTTCTTT | CASRRWDSMNTEAFF
15 | TRBJ2-1 | - | TRBV7-3 | few | TGTGCCAGCAGCCCCCTGGGCGGACTTTACAATGAGCAGTTCTTC | CASSPLGGLYNEQFF
14 | TRBJ2-5 | TRBD2 | TRBV10-3 | - | TGTGCCATCAGCCCTAGCGGGGTCCAAGAGACCCAGTACTTC | CAISPSGVQETQYF
16 | TRBJ2-1 | - | TRBV4-1 | - | TGCGCCAGCAGCCAAGACCCGCCGGGAGCCTACAATGAGCAGTTCTTC | CASSQDPPGAYNEQFF